The clone carrying this T cell receptor beta chain has just one count. Its antigen is unidentified. Prepared libraries of TCR beta cDNA carried unique molecular identifiers. TCRdb re-analysed the PCR reads in MiXCR, keeping a single row per CDR3 protein. The table has about 460,000 distinct CDR3 sequences, 45% seen once; the top ten hold 9.5% to 13%. The CDR3 extends over 14 amino acids. The V gene lost 5 bases and the J gene lost 0 bases, with 10 bases spanning the gap. This sample was taken from a study of post-analysis software for immune sequencing data. About the research overall: Relapsing-remitting, secondary progressive and progressive-relapsing multiple sclerosis courses were included. Study outcomes and limitations: Controls significantly exceeded multiple sclerosis patients in normalized Chao1 diversity. About five TRBV segments, including TRBV5-6, TRBV5-1 and TRBV20-1, were more frequent in patients than controls. Pronounced co-clustering by F measure was evident among identically batched samples.

The sample comprised blood. V gene TRBV12-3 or TRBV12-4 combines with J gene TRBJ1-2; no reliable D call. This sequence originates from a girl aged 10 to 17 with multiple sclerosis. CDR3 residues: CASSPWAANYGYTF. CDR3 nucleotides: TGTGCCAGCAGTCCCTGGGCGGCTAACTATGGCTACACCTTC.